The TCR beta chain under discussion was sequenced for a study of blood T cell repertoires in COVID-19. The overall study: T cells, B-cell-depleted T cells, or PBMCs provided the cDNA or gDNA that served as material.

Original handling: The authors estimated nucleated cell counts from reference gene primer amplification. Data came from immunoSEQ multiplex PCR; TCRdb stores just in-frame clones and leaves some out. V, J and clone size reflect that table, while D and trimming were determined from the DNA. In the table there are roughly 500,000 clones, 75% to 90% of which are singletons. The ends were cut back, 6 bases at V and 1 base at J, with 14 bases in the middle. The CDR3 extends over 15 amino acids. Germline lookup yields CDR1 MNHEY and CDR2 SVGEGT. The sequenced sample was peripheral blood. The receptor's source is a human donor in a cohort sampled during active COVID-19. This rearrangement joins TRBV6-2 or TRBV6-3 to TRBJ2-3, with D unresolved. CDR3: CASSPSLTRTDTQYF. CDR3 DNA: TGTGCCAGCAGCCCCAGTCTCACCCGCACAGATACGCAGTATTTT.